The present TCR beta chain was sequenced within a study of cytomegalovirus exposure and HLA in healthy donors. The CDR3 extends over 13 amino acids. Germline V gene data show CDR1 as SQVTM and CDR2 as ANQGSEA. V was pared by 4 bases and J by 3 bases, with 1 base of the junction left unmatched. Study-level findings and limits: A subsequent analysis found that TCR clusters from the first cohort also tended to co-occur in the roughly 120 validation repertoires, with 90% to 95% of cluster scores above 0. CMV antigen specificity of a few CMV-associated chains was confirmed in vitro.

In the case of this clone: No antigen is known for it. Other nucleotide sequences from this sample produce the same CDR3.

Repertoires were generated with immunoSEQ multiplex PCR, while TCRdb's copy carries only in-frame clones and drops some. In the table there are about 160,000 clones, nearly 90% of which are singletons. Sequenced material: PBMCs. The V call is TRBV29-1, the J call TRBJ2-2, with 8 bases that match TRBD2. The clonotype originates from a man aged 18-30 years in good health and CMV-seropositive. In DNA, the CDR3 is TGCAGCGTTGGAGCGGGAGACACCGGGGAGCTGTTTTTT. Translated, it gives CSVGAGDTGELFF.